A single sample is the source of the 20 T cell receptor beta chains below, sequenced in a study of cytomegalovirus exposure and HLA in healthy donors. The PCR employed 60 Vbeta primers together with 13 Jbeta primers. The data were produced by immunoSEQ multiplex PCR, yet TCRdb's version contains in-frame clones alone and is incomplete. This table holds fewer than 120,000 clones, more than 75% found once. The sequencing sample was made of PBMCs. The receptors were gathered from a man aged 40-50 years in good health and CMV-seronegative.

The chain is built from TRBV6-5 and TRBJ2-6; no clear D. There are 15 residues in the CDR3. Looked up from germline, CDR1 is MNHEY and CDR2 is SVGAGI. V dropped 2 bases and J dropped 0 bases, with 5 bases sitting between them. In DNA form, the CDR3 reads TGTGCCAGCAGTTACCTACTCTCTGGGGCCAACGTCCTGACTTTC. Translating it yields CASSYLLSGANVLTF.

The rearrangement uses TRBV25-1 and TRBJ1-1; 9 bases fit TRBD1. CDR1 is MGHDK and CDR2 is SYGVNS in the germline V gene. With 7 bases clipped from V and 5 bases from J, the junction kept 11 bases outside the gene matches. This CDR3 has 15 amino acids. DNA of the CDR3: TGTGCCAGCAAACCCGGGACAGGGAGACGGACTGAAGCTTTCTTT. Its protein product is CASKPGTGRRTEAFF.

V is TRBV30 and J is TRBJ2-7, with D possibly TRBD1 on 5 matching bases. The CDR3 contains 13 residues. The V gene lost 0 bases and the J gene lost 7 bases, with 13 bases spanning the gap. The V gene's germline CDR1 is GTSNPN and CDR2 SVGIG (reference sequence). The CDR3 coding sequence is TGTGCCTGGAGTGTACAAGCAGGGCGGGAGCAGTACTTC. Residues: CAWSVQAGREQYF.

This chain joins TRBV15 and TRBJ2-7; 10 nucleotides line up with TRBD1. V lost 3 bases, J lost 6 bases, and 8 bases stayed unmatched. In germline, CDR1 is LNHNV, CDR2 YYDKDF (reference sequence). CDR3 length: 15 amino acids. The CDR3: CATSRGPTGGVEQYF. The CDR3 nucleotides are TGTGCCACCAGCAGGGGACCGACAGGGGGCGTCGAGCAGTACTTC.

This chain connects TRBV27 to TRBJ1-5, with D perhaps matching TRBD1 (5 bases). Trimming cost V 3 bases and J 5 bases, with 8 bases left between them. The length of the CDR3 is 13 residues. The germline V gene has CDR1 MNHEY and CDR2 SMNVEV (reference sequence). The CDR3 sequence: CASSFDRDQPQHF. The CDR3 bases are TGTGCCAGCAGTTTCGACAGAGATCAGCCCCAGCATTTT.

This rearrangement joins TRBV6-6 to TRBJ2-7; tentatively, D is TRBD2 (6 bases). Deletions cut 4 bases from V and 0 bases from J, with 10 bases between. The V gene's germline CDR1 is MNHNY and CDR2 SVGAGI (reference sequence). The length of the CDR3 is 14 residues. CDR3 loop: CASSSPGGSYEQYF. Written as DNA, the CDR3 is TGTGCCAGCAGTTCCCCCGGGGGCTCCTACGAGCAGTACTTC.

The chain uses TRBV18 and TRBJ2-4; TRBD2 aligns across 7 bases. CDR1 and CDR2 (germline): KGHSH, LQKENI. This CDR3 comprises 14 residues. With V trimmed by 2 bases and J by 5 bases, 3 bases remained unmatched. The CDR3 region has the DNA TGTGCCAGCTCACCAATCAGCGGGGAAAACATTCAGTACTTC. This codes for CASSPISGENIQYF. The whole variable domain, filled in from reference TRBV18 and TRBJ2-4, reads NAGVMQNPRHLVRRRGQEARLRCSPMKGHSHVYWYRQLPEEGLKFMVYLQKENIIDESGMPKERFSAEFPKEGPSILRIQQVVRGDSAAYFCASSPISGENIQYFGAGTRLSVL.

The chain uses TRBV5-1 and TRBJ2-1, with D possibly matching TRBD2 (6 bases). This CDR3 has 15 residues. V was trimmed by 4 bases and J by 9 bases, leaving 20 bases between them. Germline V gene sequence: CDR1 SGHRS, CDR2 YFSETQ. The CDR3 DNA sequence: TGCGCCAGCAGCATTCTAGCAGTCGGGGGAGGTGAGCAGTTCTTC. It specifies CASSILAVGGGEQFF.

The chain combines TRBV4-1 with TRBJ2-1; 10 bases line up with TRBD2. The germline V gene has CDR1 MGHRA and CDR2 YSYEKL. The CDR3 loop spans 17 amino acids. V dropped 0 bases and J dropped 7; count of bases not matched to a gene: 9. As DNA, the CDR3 is TGCGCCAGCAGCCAAGATTTCAGCGGGGGGGCGGGGAATGAGCAGTTCTTC. It yields the protein CASSQDFSGGAGNEQFF.

The rearrangement uses TRBV7-6 and TRBJ2-1, with 10 bases fitting TRBD1. This CDR3 spans 15 amino acids. V lost 1 base to trimming and J lost 8 bases; unmatched junction nucleotides: 5. Germline values: CDR1 SGHVS, CDR2 FNYEAQ. Written as DNA, the CDR3 is TGTGCCAGCAGCTTAGGACAGGGGGCCGGCGATGAGCAGTTCTTC. The encoded protein is CASSLGQGAGDEQFF.

The chain has TRBV6-5 and TRBJ2-3; 12 bases fit TRBD2. Unmatched junction bases numbered 3, after V lost 4 bases and J lost 4 bases. The CDR3 covers 15 residues. CDR1 is MNHEY, CDR2 SVGAGI, per germline. CDR3 loop: CASSLLAGGPDTQYF. For the CDR3, the DNA is TGTGCCAGCAGTTTACTAGCGGGGGGACCAGATACGCAGTATTTT.

This chain uses TRBV5-1 with TRBJ1-6, with 10 bases fitting TRBD1. The CDR3 contains 15 residues. In germline, CDR1 is SGHRS, CDR2 YFSETQ. V shed 1 base, J shed 9 bases, and the junction held 4 bases outside the gene matches. DNA of the CDR3: TGCGCCAGCAGCTTGACGGGACAGGGGCGTTCACCCCTCCACTTT. Protein: CASSLTGQGRSPLHF. Based on the CDR3 plus reference TRBV5-1 and TRBJ1-6, the full variable domain is KAGVTQTPRYLIKTRGQQVTLSCSPISGHRSVSWYQQTPGQGLQFLFEYFSETQRNKGNFPGRFSGRQFSNSRSEMNVSTLELGDSALYLCASSLTGQGRSPLHFGNGTRLTVT.

The chain links TRBV5-1 to TRBJ1-1, with 8 bases that match TRBD1. Germline V gives CDR1 SGHRS, CDR2 YFSETQ. The CDR3 totals 13 residues. After removal of 3 bases from V and 4 bases from J, the junction contained 2 bases not matched to a gene. CDR3 in DNA: TGCGCCAGCAGCTCGACAGGGGCCACTGAAGCTTTCTTT. Translating gives CASSSTGATEAFF. The complete variable domain, with remaining parts taken from reference TRBV5-1 and TRBJ1-1, reads KAGVTQTPRYLIKTRGQQVTLSCSPISGHRSVSWYQQTPGQGLQFLFEYFSETQRNKGNFPGRFSGRQFSNSRSEMNVSTLELGDSALYLCASSSTGATEAFFGQGTRLTVV.

In its sample, this clone was seen once. This chain's CDR3 is CASSSGQGAGEQYF. CDR3 in DNA: TGTGCCAGCAGTTCCGGACAGGGGGCGGGCGAGCAGTACTTC. The chain carries TRBV6-6 and TRBJ2-7; 11 bases agree with TRBD1. From germline, CDR1 is MNHNY and CDR2 SVGAGI (reference sequence). The CDR3 consists of 14 residues. V shed 4 bases, J shed 6 bases, and the junction held 5 bases outside the gene matches.

The chain uses TRBV5-6 and TRBJ2-5; 10 nucleotides align to TRBD1. J lost 4 bases, V lost 0 bases, and 6 bases had no gene match. The CDR3 contains 16 residues. Per the germline V gene, CDR1 is SGHDT and CDR2 is YYEEEE. The CDR3 sequence is CASSLVGQGGLETQYF. The CDR3 nucleotides are TGTGCCAGCAGCTTGGTCGGACAGGGGGGATTAGAGACCCAGTACTTC.

The chain links TRBV19 to TRBJ1-2; 7 positions agree with TRBD1. Per germline, CDR1 LNHDA and CDR2 SQIVND (reference sequence). The CDR3 runs to 14 residues. V gave up 6 bases and J gave up 2 bases; unmatched junction bases: 6. The CDR3 is CASRPPGQNYGYTF. CDR3 bases: TGTGCCAGTAGGCCCCCGGGACAGAACTATGGCTACACCTTC.

The chain uses TRBV6-5 and TRBJ2-1; TRBD1 is a possible D gene (5 bases). V gave up 5 bases and J gave up 8 bases, with 16 bases separating them. The length of the CDR3 is 14 residues. CDR1 is MNHEY and CDR2 is SVGAGI in the germline V gene. The CDR3, as DNA: TGTGCCAGCAGTCTCTTGCAGGGATTCGATGAGCAGTTCTTC. Its translation is CASSLLQGFDEQFF.

CDR3 amino acids: CSARDRGNTEAFF. In DNA, the CDR3 is TGCAGCGCTCGGGACAGGGGGAACACTGAAGCTTTCTTT. The chain has TRBV29-1 and TRBJ1-1; 10 positions match TRBD1. This CDR3 is built from 13 residues. V shed 7 bases and J 1 base; nucleotides not matched to a gene: 3. Germline V gene lookup returns CDR1 SQVTM and CDR2 ANQGSEA.

The rearrangement joins TRBV7-2 to TRBJ2-7, with 7 bases that match TRBD2. The ends lost 5 bases at V and 3 bases at J; junction bases unmatched: 7. Germline CDR1 SGHTA, CDR2 FQGNSA. This CDR3 has 14 amino acids. This CDR3 reads CASSLGLGNYEQYF. As DNA, the CDR3 is TGTGCCAGCAGCCTTGGACTAGGCAACTACGAGCAGTACTTC. Using reference TRBV7-2 and TRBJ2-7 for the parts outside the CDR3, the full variable domain is GAGVSQSPSNKVTEKGKDVELRCDPISGHTALYWYRQSLGQGLEFLIYFQGNSAPDKSGLPSDRFSAERTGGSVSTLTIQRTQQEDSAVYLCASSLGLGNYEQYFGPGTRLTVT.

The DNA of the CDR3 is TGTGCCAGCAGCTCGGGGACAGTCCCTTATGGCTACACCTTC. This codes for CASSSGTVPYGYTF. This chain connects TRBV5-4 to TRBJ1-2; TRBD1 agrees at 7 bases. Germline CDR1 is SGHNT and CDR2 is YYREEE (reference sequence). Germline trimming cut 3 bases from V and 5 bases from J; bases unmatched to any gene: 7. This CDR3 is built from 14 residues.